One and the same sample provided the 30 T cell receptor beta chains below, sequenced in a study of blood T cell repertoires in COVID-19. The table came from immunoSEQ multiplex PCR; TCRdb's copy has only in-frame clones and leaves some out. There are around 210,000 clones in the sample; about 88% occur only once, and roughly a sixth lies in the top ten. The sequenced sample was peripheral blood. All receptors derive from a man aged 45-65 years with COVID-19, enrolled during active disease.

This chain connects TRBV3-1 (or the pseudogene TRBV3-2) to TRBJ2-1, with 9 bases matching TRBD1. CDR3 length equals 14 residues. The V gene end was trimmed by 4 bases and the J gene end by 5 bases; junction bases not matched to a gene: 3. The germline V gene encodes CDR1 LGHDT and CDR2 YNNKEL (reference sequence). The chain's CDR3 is CASSRGQGDNEQFF. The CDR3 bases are TGTGCCAGCAGCCGGGGACAGGGCGACAATGAGCAGTTCTTC.

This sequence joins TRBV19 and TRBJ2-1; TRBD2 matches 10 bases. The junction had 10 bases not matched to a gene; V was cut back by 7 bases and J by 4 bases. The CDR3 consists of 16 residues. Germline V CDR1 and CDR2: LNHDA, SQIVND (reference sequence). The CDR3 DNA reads TGTGCCAGTAAGGCTAGCGGGGGAAACCGTTACAATGAGCAGTTCTTC. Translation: CASKASGGNRYNEQFF.

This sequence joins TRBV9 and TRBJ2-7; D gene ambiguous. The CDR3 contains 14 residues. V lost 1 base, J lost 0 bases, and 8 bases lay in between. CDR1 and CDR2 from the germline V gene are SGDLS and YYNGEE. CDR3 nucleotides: TGTGCCAGCAGCGTAATGGGCAACTCCTACGAGCAGTACTTC. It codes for CASSVMGNSYEQYF.

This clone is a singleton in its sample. The CDR3 coding sequence is TGTGCCAGCAGCTTATGGTCGGTGAACACCGGGGAGCTGTTTTTT. Amino acid sequence: CASSLWSVNTGELFF. The V and J genes are TRBV11-2 and TRBJ2-2, with D unclear. CDR1 SGHAT and CDR2 FQNNGV come from the germline V gene. There are 15 residues in the CDR3. The V end was cut by 2 bases, the J end by 1 base, with 8 bases between. The full variable domain, rest sourced from reference TRBV11-2 and TRBJ2-2, is EAGVAQSPRYKIIEKRQSVAFWCNPISGHATLYWYQQILGQGPKLLIQFQNNGVVDDSQLPKDRFSAERLKGVDSTLKIQPAKLEDSAVYLCASSLWSVNTGELFFGEGSRLTVL.

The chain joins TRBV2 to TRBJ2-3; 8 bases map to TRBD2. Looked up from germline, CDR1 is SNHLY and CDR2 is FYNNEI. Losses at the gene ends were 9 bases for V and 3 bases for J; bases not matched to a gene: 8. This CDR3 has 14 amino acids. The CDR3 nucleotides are TGTGCCAGTAGCGGGGTTTTCGGAACAGATACGCAGTATTTT. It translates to CASSGVFGTDTQYF.

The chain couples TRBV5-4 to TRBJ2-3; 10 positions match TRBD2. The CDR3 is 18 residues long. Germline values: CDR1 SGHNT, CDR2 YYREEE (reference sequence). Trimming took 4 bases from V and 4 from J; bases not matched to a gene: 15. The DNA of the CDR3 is TGTGCCAGCAGCGGGGGTGGGGCTAGCGGGAGTCGTGCAGATACGCAGTATTTT. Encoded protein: CASSGGGASGSRADTQYF.

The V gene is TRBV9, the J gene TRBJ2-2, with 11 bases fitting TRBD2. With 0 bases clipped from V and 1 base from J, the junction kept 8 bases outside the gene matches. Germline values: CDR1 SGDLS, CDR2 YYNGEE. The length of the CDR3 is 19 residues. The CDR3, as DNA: TGTGCCAGCAGCGTAGTCCCTAGCGGGGGGCACGTGAACACCGGGGAGCTGTTTTTT. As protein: CASSVVPSGGHVNTGELFF.

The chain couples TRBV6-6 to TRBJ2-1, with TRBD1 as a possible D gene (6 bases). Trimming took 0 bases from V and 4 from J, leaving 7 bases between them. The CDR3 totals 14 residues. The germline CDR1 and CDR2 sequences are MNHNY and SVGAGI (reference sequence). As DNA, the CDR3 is TGTGCCAGCAGTTACTCGACAGGATACAATGAGCAGTTCTTC. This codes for CASSYSTGYNEQFF.

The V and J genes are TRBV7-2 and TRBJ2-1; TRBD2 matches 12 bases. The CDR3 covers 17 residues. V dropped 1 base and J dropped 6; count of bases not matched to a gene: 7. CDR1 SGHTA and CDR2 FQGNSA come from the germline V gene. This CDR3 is CASSLGVPSGRANEQFF. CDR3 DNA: TGTGCCAGCAGCTTAGGCGTCCCTAGCGGGAGGGCCAATGAGCAGTTCTTC. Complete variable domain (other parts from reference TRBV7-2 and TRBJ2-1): GAGVSQSPSNKVTEKGKDVELRCDPISGHTALYWYRQSLGQGLEFLIYFQGNSAPDKSGLPSDRFSAERTGGSVSTLTIQRTQQEDSAVYLCASSLGVPSGRANEQFFGPGTRLTVL.

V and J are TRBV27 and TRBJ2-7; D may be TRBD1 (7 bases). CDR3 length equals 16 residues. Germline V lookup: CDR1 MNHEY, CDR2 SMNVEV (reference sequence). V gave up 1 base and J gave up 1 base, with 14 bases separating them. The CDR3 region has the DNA TGTGCCAGCAGTTTATTACCACAGGGGACTTCCTACGAGCAGTACTTC. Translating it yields CASSLLPQGTSYEQYF.

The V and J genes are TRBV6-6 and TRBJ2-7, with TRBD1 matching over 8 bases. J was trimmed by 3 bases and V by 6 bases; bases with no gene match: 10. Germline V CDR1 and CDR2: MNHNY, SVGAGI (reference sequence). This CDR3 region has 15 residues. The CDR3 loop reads CASRRQGYSIYEQYF. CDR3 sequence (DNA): TGTGCCAGCAGAAGACAGGGGTATAGTATCTACGAGCAGTACTTC.

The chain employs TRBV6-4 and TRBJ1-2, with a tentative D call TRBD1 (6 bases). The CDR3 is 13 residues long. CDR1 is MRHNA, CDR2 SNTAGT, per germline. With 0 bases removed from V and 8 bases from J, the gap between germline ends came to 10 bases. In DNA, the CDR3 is TGTGCCAGCAGTGACTCGAATCAGGGGGGCTACACCTTC. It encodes CASSDSNQGGYTF.

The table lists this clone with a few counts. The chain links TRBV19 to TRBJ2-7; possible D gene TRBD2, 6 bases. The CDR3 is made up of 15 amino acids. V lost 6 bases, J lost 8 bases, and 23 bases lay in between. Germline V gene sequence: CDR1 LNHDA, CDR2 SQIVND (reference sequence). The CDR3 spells CASRFSGGPVGQQYF. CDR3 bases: TGTGCCAGTAGGTTTAGCGGTGGGCCAGTGGGCCAGCAGTACTTC.

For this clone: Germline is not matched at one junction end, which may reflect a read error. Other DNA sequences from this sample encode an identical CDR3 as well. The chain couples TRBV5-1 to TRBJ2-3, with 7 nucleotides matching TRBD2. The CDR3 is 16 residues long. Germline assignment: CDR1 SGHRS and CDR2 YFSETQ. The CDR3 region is CASSSGLGSSTDTQYF. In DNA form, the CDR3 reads TGTGCCAGCAGCTCAGGACTAGGGTCTAGCACAGATACGCAGTATTTT.

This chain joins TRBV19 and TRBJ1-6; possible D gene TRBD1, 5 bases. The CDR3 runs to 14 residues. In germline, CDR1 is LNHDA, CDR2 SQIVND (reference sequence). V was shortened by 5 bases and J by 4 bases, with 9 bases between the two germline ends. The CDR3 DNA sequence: TGTGCCAGTAGTGCACGACAGTATAATTCACCCCTCCACTTT. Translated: CASSARQYNSPLHF.

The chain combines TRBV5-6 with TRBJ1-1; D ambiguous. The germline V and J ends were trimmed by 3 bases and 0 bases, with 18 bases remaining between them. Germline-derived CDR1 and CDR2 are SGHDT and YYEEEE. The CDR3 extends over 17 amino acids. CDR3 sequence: CASSSTGRLFMNTEAFF. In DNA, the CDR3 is TGTGCCAGCAGCTCTACCGGGAGATTGTTCATGAACACTGAAGCTTTCTTT.

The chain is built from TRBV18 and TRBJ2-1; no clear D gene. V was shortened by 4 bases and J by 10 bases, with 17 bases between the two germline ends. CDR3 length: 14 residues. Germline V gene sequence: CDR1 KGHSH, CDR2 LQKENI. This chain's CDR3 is CASSQAGSTREQFF. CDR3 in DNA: TGTGCCAGCTCACAAGCAGGCTCCACGAGAGAGCAGTTCTTC.

Here the CDR3 DNA reads TGCGCCAGCAGTGATTTAGGAGCGGGAGGGCCGAGGTCCTACAATGAGCAGTTCTTC. Its protein product is CASSDLGAGGPRSYNEQFF. The J gene is TRBJ2-1, the V gene TRBV10-1; 10 nucleotides match TRBD2. The length of the CDR3 is 19 residues. The V segment lost 3 bases and the J segment 1 base; nucleotides outside the gene matches: 12. Germline V gene data show CDR1 as WNHNN and CDR2 as SYGVQD (reference sequence).

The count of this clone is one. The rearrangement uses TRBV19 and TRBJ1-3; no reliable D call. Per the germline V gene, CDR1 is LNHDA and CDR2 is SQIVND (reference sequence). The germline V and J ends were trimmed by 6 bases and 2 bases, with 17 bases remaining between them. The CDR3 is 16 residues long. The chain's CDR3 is CASSLRAGGAGNTIYF. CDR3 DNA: TGTGCCAGTAGCCTTCGGGCAGGCGGGGCTGGAAACACCATATATTTT.

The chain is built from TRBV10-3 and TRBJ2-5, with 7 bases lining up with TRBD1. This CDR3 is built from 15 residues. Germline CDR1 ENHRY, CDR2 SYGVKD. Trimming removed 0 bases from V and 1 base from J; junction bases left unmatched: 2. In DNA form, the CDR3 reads TGTGCCATCAGTGAGTCGTGGGACAGCCAAGAGACCCAGTACTTC. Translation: CAISESWDSQETQYF.

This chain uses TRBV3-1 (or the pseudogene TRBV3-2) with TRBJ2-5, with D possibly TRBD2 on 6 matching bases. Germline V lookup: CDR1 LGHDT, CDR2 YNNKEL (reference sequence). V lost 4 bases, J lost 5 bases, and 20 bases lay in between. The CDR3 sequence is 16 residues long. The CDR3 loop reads CASSRGGAGSEETQYF. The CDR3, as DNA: TGTGCCAGCAGCCGGGGCGGGGCGGGGAGCGAGGAGACCCAGTACTTC.

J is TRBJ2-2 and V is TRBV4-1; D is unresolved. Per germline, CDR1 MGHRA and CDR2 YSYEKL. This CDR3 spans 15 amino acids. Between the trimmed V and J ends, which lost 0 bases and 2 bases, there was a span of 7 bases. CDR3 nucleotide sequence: TGCGCCAGCAGCCAAGAGGCGGCCAACACCGGGGAGCTGTTTTTT. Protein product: CASSQEAANTGELFF.

CDR3 sequence (DNA): TGTGCCAGCAGTCTTAAAAGCACAGATACGCAGTATTTT. Residues: CASSLKSTDTQYF. This rearrangement joins TRBV6-4 to TRBJ2-3; no definite D call. CDR1 and CDR2 from the germline V gene are MRHNA and SNTAGT. V was cut by 5 bases and J by 0 bases, with 6 bases left in between. The CDR3 consists of 13 residues.

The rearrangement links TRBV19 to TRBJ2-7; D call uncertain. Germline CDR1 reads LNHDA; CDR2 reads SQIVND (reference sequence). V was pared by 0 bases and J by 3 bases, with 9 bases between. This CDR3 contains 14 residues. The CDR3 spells CASSIDEEGYEQYF. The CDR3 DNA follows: TGTGCCAGTAGTATAGATGAGGAAGGCTACGAGCAGTACTTC.

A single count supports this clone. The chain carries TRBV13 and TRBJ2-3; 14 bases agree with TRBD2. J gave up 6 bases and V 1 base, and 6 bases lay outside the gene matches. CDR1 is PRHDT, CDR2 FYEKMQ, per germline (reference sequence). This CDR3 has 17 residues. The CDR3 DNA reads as TGTGCCAGCAGCTTAGTGGGACTAGCGGGAGACGCGGATACGCAGTATTTT. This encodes CASSLVGLAGDADTQYF.

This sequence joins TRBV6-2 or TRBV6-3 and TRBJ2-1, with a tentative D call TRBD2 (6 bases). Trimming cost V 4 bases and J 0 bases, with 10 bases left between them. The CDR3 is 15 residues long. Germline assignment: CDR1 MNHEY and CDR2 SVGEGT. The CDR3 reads CASSLGLTSYNEQFF. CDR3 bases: TGTGCCAGCAGTTTGGGACTTACCTCCTACAATGAGCAGTTCTTC.

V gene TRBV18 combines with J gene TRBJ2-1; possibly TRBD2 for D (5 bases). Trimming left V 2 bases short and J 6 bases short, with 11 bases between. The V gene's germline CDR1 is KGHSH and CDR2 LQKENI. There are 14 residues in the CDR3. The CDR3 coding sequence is TGTGCCAGCTCACCAGAGTGGAGGTCCAATGAGCAGTTCTTC. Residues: CASSPEWRSNEQFF. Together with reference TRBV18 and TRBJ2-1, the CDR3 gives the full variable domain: NAGVMQNPRHLVRRRGQEARLRCSPMKGHSHVYWYRQLPEEGLKFMVYLQKENIIDESGMPKERFSAEFPKEGPSILRIQQVVRGDSAAYFCASSPEWRSNEQFFGPGTRLTVL.

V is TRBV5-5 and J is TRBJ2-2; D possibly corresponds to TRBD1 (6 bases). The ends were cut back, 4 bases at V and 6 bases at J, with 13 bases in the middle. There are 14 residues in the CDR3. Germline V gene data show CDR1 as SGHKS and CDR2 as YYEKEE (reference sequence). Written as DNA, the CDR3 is TGTGCCAGCAGCCAGGCACAGGGCCCCGGGGAGCTGTTTTTT. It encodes CASSQAQGPGELFF. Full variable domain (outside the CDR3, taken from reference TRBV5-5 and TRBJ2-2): DAGVTQSPTHLIKTRGQQVTLRCSPISGHKSVSWYQQVLGQGPQFIFQYYEKEERGRGNFPDRFSARQFPNYSSELNVNALLLGDSALYLCASSQAQGPGELFFGEGSRLTVL.

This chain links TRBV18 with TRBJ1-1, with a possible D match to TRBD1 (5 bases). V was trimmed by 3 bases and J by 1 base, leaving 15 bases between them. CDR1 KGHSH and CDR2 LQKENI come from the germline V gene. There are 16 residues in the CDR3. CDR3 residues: CASSPRGAGKNTEAFF. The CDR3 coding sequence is TGTGCCAGCTCACCCCGCGGGGCAGGGAAGAACACTGAAGCTTTCTTT.

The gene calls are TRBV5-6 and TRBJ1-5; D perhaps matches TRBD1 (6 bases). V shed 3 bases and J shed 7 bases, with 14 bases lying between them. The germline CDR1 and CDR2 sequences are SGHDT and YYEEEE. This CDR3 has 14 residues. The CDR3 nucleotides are TGTGCCAGCAGCTCCGACAGGACGGAACAGCCCCAGCATTTT. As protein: CASSSDRTEQPQHF.